The 17 T cell receptor beta chains in this list originate from one sample, sequenced in a study of blood T cell repertoires in COVID-19. Sequencing used immunoSEQ multiplex PCR; TCRdb keeps in-frame clones, though not all of them. Counted here are under 300,000 clones, around 90% occurring once; the ten biggest clones make up approximately 1%. The sequenced sample was PBMCs or T cells enriched from blood (not recorded which). These receptors were taken from a woman younger than 45 who had recovered from COVID-19.

This rearrangement joins TRBV5-5 to TRBJ1-3, with D unclear. This CDR3 comprises 15 residues. Trimming shortened V by 0 bases and J by 0 bases, and 7 bases separated the two germline ends. Germline CDR1 SGHKS, CDR2 YYEKEE (reference sequence). Here the CDR3 reads CASSLDSTSGNTIYF. The CDR3 DNA follows: TGTGCCAGCAGCTTGGACAGCACCTCTGGAAACACCATATATTTT. The complete variable domain, with remaining parts taken from reference TRBV5-5 and TRBJ1-3, reads DAGVTQSPTHLIKTRGQQVTLRCSPISGHKSVSWYQQVLGQGPQFIFQYYEKEERGRGNFPDRFSARQFPNYSSELNVNALLLGDSALYLCASSLDSTSGNTIYFGEGSWLTVV.

This chain connects TRBV5-1 to TRBJ2-5; 9 nucleotides line up with TRBD2. V lost 2 bases, J lost 3 bases, and 2 bases stayed unmatched. The CDR3 totals 14 residues. CDR1 SGHRS and CDR2 YFSETQ come from the germline V gene. The DNA for the CDR3 is TGCGCCAGCAGCTTTTTAGCGGGAGAAGAGACCCAGTACTTC. This translates into CASSFLAGEETQYF.

This rearrangement joins TRBV28 to TRBJ1-4, with TRBD1 matching 7 bases. Trimming removed 6 bases from V and 11 bases from J; junction bases left unmatched: 6. CDR3 length: 12 amino acids. Per the germline V gene, CDR1 is MDHEN and CDR2 is SYDVKM. CDR3 nucleotide sequence: TGTGCCAGCAGCGGGACAGAACGGAAACTGTTTTTT. It encodes CASSGTERKLFF.

The chain carries TRBV7-3 and TRBJ2-5; 8 bases fit TRBD2. The germline V gene encodes CDR1 SGHTA and CDR2 FQGTGA. The CDR3 runs 15 residues. V lost 2 bases to trimming and J lost 5 bases; unmatched junction nucleotides: 7. DNA of the CDR3: TGTGCCAGCAGCTTAGGCGGGGGGCGAGGGGAGACCCAGTACTTC. Residues: CASSLGGGRGETQYF.

This chain connects TRBV30 to TRBJ2-3, with TRBD2 as a possible D gene (5 bases). CDR3 size: 13 residues. CDR1 GTSNPN and CDR2 SVGIG come from the germline V gene (reference sequence). The V gene lost 4 bases and the J gene lost 4 bases, with 12 bases spanning the gap. Written as DNA, the CDR3 is TGTGCCTGGACGGTGGAGGTCGCAGATACGCAGTATTTT. Translating it yields CAWTVEVADTQYF.

The table lists this clone with a count of one. The V call is TRBV7-2, the J call TRBJ1-1, with no clear D. Germline CDR1 and CDR2: SGHTA and FQGNSA. V lost 0 bases and J 6 bases, leaving 8 bases between the germline ends. The CDR3 has 13 amino acids. CDR3 loop: CASSLASGPEAFF. CDR3 nucleotide sequence: TGTGCCAGCAGCTTAGCCAGCGGACCTGAAGCTTTCTTT.

The table lists this clone with a count of one. The rearrangement links TRBV7-9 to TRBJ1-2; D not certain. The germline V and J ends were trimmed by 2 bases and 1 base, with 8 bases remaining between them. CDR3 length: 14 amino acids. CDR1 and CDR2 (germline): SEHNR, FQNEAQ (reference sequence). The CDR3 sequence: CASSLSTYNYGYTF. The CDR3 coding sequence is TGTGCCAGCAGCTTAAGTACCTATAACTATGGCTACACCTTC.

The genes are TRBV6-6 and TRBJ2-7; TRBD2 is a possible D gene (5 bases). There are 14 residues in the CDR3. Trimming removed 6 bases from V and 2 bases from J, with 14 bases in between. CDR1 is MNHNY, CDR2 SVGAGI, per germline (reference sequence). This CDR3 reads CASRDPGNTYEQYF. In nucleotides, the CDR3 is TGTGCCAGCAGGGACCCGGGAAATACCTACGAGCAGTACTTC.

The J gene is TRBJ2-3, the V gene TRBV10-3; D gene uncertain. This CDR3 contains 12 residues. Germline V gene sequence: CDR1 ENHRY, CDR2 SYGVKD. V was pared by 0 bases and J by 6 bases, with 4 bases between. This CDR3 is CAISESQDTQYF. For the CDR3, the DNA is TGTGCCATCAGTGAGTCGCAGGATACGCAGTATTTT.

For this clone: An end of the junction differs from the germline gene, which may be a read error. This chain joins TRBV7-7 and TRBJ2-3; D remains ambiguous. Germline CDR1 SSHAT, CDR2 FNYEAQ (reference sequence). CDR3 length: 14 residues. CDR3 DNA: TGTGCTAGCAGCTTGTCGGTTCTGACAGATACGCAGTATTTT. As protein: CASSLSVLTDTQYF.

V and J are TRBV27 and TRBJ1-2, with 9 bases aligning to TRBD1. The CDR3 is made up of 17 amino acids. CDR1 and CDR2 from the germline V gene are MNHEY and SMNVEV (reference sequence). With 5 bases clipped from V and 8 bases from J, the junction kept 18 bases outside the gene matches. CDR3 nucleotides: TGTGCCAGCAGTCCGAGACGGTCCGGGACAGGGCTTGGAGGCTACACCTTC. Translation: CASSPRRSGTGLGGYTF.

The V call is TRBV18, the J call TRBJ2-1, with D possibly being TRBD1 (5 bases). CDR1 and CDR2 from the germline V gene are KGHSH and LQKENI. CDR3 length: 16 amino acids. V lost 1 base, J lost 9 bases, and 19 bases lay in between. The CDR3 sequence is CASSPLAGSGNGEQFF. The CDR3 DNA is TGTGCCAGCTCACCACTGGCAGGGTCGGGTAATGGTGAGCAGTTCTTC.

This CDR3 reads CASSPTRRYNEQFF. The CDR3 coding sequence is TGTGCCAGCAGCCCGACTAGACGCTACAATGAGCAGTTCTTC. This sequence joins TRBV11-2 and TRBJ2-1; perhaps TRBD2 as D (6 bases). This CDR3 is built from 14 residues. Per the germline V gene, CDR1 is SGHAT and CDR2 is FQNNGV. V was pared by 5 bases and J by 3 bases, with 11 bases between.

This chain uses TRBV19 with TRBJ2-5; D might be TRBD2 (7 bases). Germline V gene data show CDR1 as LNHDA and CDR2 as SQIVND (reference sequence). There are 14 residues in the CDR3. Trimming removed 3 bases at V and 1 base at J, with 9 bases between. CDR3 coding DNA: TGTGCCAGTAGTATTGGGGGGGCCCAAGAGACCCAGTACTTC. Its translation: CASSIGGAQETQYF.

The chain uses TRBV29-1 and TRBJ2-3; 7 bases fit TRBD2. The CDR3 extends over 14 amino acids. V lost 6 bases to trimming and J lost 0 bases; unmatched junction nucleotides: 6. The germline V gene encodes CDR1 SQVTM and CDR2 ANQGSEA. CDR3 DNA sequence: TGCAGCGTCAAAGCTAGCGGAAGCACAGATACGCAGTATTTT. Translating it yields CSVKASGSTDTQYF.

The rearrangement uses TRBV4-1 and TRBJ2-5; D is possibly TRBD1 (5 bases). This CDR3 has 15 residues. The germline CDR1 and CDR2 sequences are MGHRA and YSYEKL. V lost 2 bases, J lost 5 bases, and 15 bases lay in between. CDR3 region: CASSQFGASGETQYF. CDR3 DNA: TGCGCCAGCAGCCAATTCGGCGCCTCAGGGGAGACCCAGTACTTC.

The chain has TRBV3-1 (or the pseudogene TRBV3-2) and TRBJ1-4, with 9 bases aligning to TRBD1. J lost 5 bases, V lost 5 bases, and 6 bases had no gene match. This CDR3 is 15 amino acids long. The germline CDR1 and CDR2 sequences are LGHDT and YNNKEL (reference sequence). CDR3 loop: CASSARTGVNEKLFF. The CDR3 DNA reads TGTGCCAGCAGCGCCAGGACAGGGGTCAATGAAAAACTGTTTTTT.